The 28 T cell receptor beta chains reported below all come from one sample, sequenced in a study of T cell changes during pregnancy in multiple sclerosis. Repertoires were generated with immunoSEQ multiplex PCR, while TCRdb's copy carries only in-frame clones and drops some. Among approximately 35,000 clones listed, roughly nine tenths were seen once. The material sequenced was CD4+ T cells from peripheral blood mononuclear cells, taken in the second trimester of pregnancy. The receptors shown here come from a female donor in good health, enrolled as a control in a pregnancy study.

For the CDR3, the DNA is TGTGCCAGCAGTGAAGTGGCAGGGACCGGGGAGCTGTTTTTT. Protein product: CASSEVAGTGELFF. The chain is built from TRBV6-1 and TRBJ2-2; possibly TRBD1 for D (5 bases). Per the germline V gene, CDR1 is MNHNS and CDR2 is SASEGT. V dropped 1 base and J dropped 5 bases, with 8 bases sitting between them. There are 14 residues in the CDR3.

The CDR3 bases are TGTGCCAGCTGTTCAGCGGGTGGCAATCAGCCCCAGCATTTT. It is translated as CASCSAGGNQPQHF. This sequence joins TRBV6-6 and TRBJ1-5; D gene ambiguous. The V end was cut by 8 bases, the J end by 2 bases, with 13 bases between. The CDR3 has 14 amino acids. CDR1 is MNHNY, CDR2 SVGAGI, per germline (reference sequence).

The chain is built from TRBV29-1 and TRBJ1-1; 9 bases are a match to TRBD1. V gave up 7 bases and J gave up 1 base; unmatched junction bases: 10. Per germline, CDR1 SQVTM and CDR2 ANQGSEA. CDR3 length: 15 residues. The DNA for the CDR3 is TGCAGCGCTGGACAGGGGAAATTAGGGAACACTGAAGCTTTCTTT. Amino acids: CSAGQGKLGNTEAFF.

This sequence joins TRBV7-9 and TRBJ2-7; maybe TRBD2 (7 bases). CDR1 and CDR2 from the germline V gene are SEHNR and FQNEAQ (reference sequence). Trimming removed 5 bases at V and 7 bases at J, with 12 bases between. The CDR3 is 12 amino acids. The CDR3 sequence: CASSPRGGEQYF. In nucleotides, the CDR3 is TGTGCCAGCAGCCCAAGGGGGGGAGAGCAGTACTTC.

The chain couples TRBV9 to TRBJ2-3; TRBD2 matches at 7 bases. Unmatched junction bases numbered 9, after V lost 2 bases and J lost 3 bases. The V gene's germline CDR1 is SGDLS and CDR2 YYNGEE. CDR3 length equals 16 residues. The CDR3 is CASSVLAGVGTDTQYF. DNA for the CDR3: TGTGCCAGCAGCGTTTTGGCGGGGGTGGGGACAGATACGCAGTATTTT.

This sequence joins TRBV11-2 and TRBJ2-7; a possible D gene is TRBD1 (5 bases). Germline V gene sequence: CDR1 SGHAT, CDR2 FQNNGV. V lost 4 bases to trimming and J lost 6 bases, with 10 bases between them. The CDR3 loop spans 12 amino acids. CDR3 protein: CASSSQGFEQYF. CDR3 sequence (DNA): TGTGCCAGCAGCTCCCAGGGATTCGAGCAGTACTTC.

V and J are TRBV2 and TRBJ2-1; 10 bases are shared with TRBD2. This CDR3 is 14 amino acids long. Germline assignment: CDR1 SNHLY and CDR2 FYNNEI. Trimming removed 4 bases from V and 5 bases from J; junction bases left unmatched: 2. The CDR3 reads CASSGLAGDNEQFF. The CDR3 DNA follows: TGTGCCAGCAGTGGGCTAGCGGGGGACAATGAGCAGTTCTTC.

The chain has TRBV2 and TRBJ2-3, with a possible D match to TRBD2 (6 bases). The ends were cut back, 3 bases at V and 6 bases at J, with 25 bases in the middle. The V gene's germline CDR1 is SNHLY and CDR2 FYNNEI. The CDR3 contains 18 residues. In DNA, the CDR3 is TGTGCCAGCAGTGACTCTGATTTTAGCGGTCCCGAGGTGGATACGCAGTATTTT. It is translated as CASSDSDFSGPEVDTQYF.

This clone was seen a handful of times. The chain combines TRBV19 with TRBJ2-7; tentative D call: TRBD1 (7 bases). CDR3 length equals 14 residues. With 3 bases removed from V and 3 bases from J, the gap between germline ends came to 12 bases. From germline, CDR1 is LNHDA and CDR2 SQIVND (reference sequence). The CDR3 DNA is TGTGCCAGTAGTATTCAGGGGGACTTCTACGAGCAGTACTTC. Residues: CASSIQGDFYEQYF.

The chain has TRBV29-1 and TRBJ2-7, with 8 bases lining up with TRBD2. CDR3 length: 13 residues. Trimming took 4 bases from V and 6 from J; bases not matched to a gene: 8. Germline-derived CDR1 and CDR2 are SQVTM and ANQGSEA. The CDR3 sequence is CSVVTSGGVEQYF. The CDR3 bases are TGCAGCGTTGTTACCTCGGGGGGGGTCGAGCAGTACTTC.

The CDR3: CASSLSQGAGELFF. For the CDR3, the DNA is TGCGCCAGCAGCTTGAGTCAGGGGGCCGGGGAGCTGTTTTTT. This sequence joins TRBV5-1 and TRBJ2-2, with 7 bases that match TRBD1. Germline CDR1 is SGHRS and CDR2 is YFSETQ. The length of the CDR3 is 14 residues. Trimming took 1 base from V and 6 from J; bases not matched to a gene: 3. Full variable domain (outside the CDR3, taken from reference TRBV5-1 and TRBJ2-2): KAGVTQTPRYLIKTRGQQVTLSCSPISGHRSVSWYQQTPGQGLQFLFEYFSETQRNKGNFPGRFSGRQFSNSRSEMNVSTLELGDSALYLCASSLSQGAGELFFGEGSRLTVL.

This CDR3 is CASSSDRGTSTEAFF. The CDR3 DNA is TGTGCCAGCAGCTCGGACAGGGGTACGAGCACTGAAGCTTTCTTT. The gene calls are TRBV7-2 and TRBJ1-1; 9 positions match TRBD1. V shed 4 bases, J shed 4 bases, and the junction held 7 bases outside the gene matches. CDR1 is SGHTA and CDR2 is FQGNSA in the germline V gene. This CDR3 spans 15 amino acids. Combining the CDR3 with reference TRBV7-2 and TRBJ1-1 gives the whole variable domain GAGVSQSPSNKVTEKGKDVELRCDPISGHTALYWYRQSLGQGLEFLIYFQGNSAPDKSGLPSDRFSAERTGGSVSTLTIQRTQQEDSAVYLCASSSDRGTSTEAFFGQGTRLTVV.

The V gene is TRBV2, the J gene TRBJ2-3; 14 nucleotides match TRBD2. The trim removed 6 bases at V and 4 bases at J, leaving 15 bases unmatched. This CDR3 contains 19 residues. Germline V gene data show CDR1 as SNHLY and CDR2 as FYNNEI. CDR3 DNA: TGTGCCAGCAGAGAAAGACTAGCGGGAGGGCCGTATTTCCCAGATACGCAGTATTTT. Its protein product is CASRERLAGGPYFPDTQYF. Filled out from reference TRBV2 and TRBJ2-3, the complete variable domain reads EPEVTQTPSHQVTQMGQEVILRCVPISNHLYFYWYRQILGQKVEFLVSFYNNEISEKSEIFDDQFSVERPDGSNFTLKIRSTKLEDSAMYFCASRERLAGGPYFPDTQYFGPGTRLTVL.

The chain joins TRBV19 to TRBJ1-3; 8 bases line up with TRBD1. The germline V gene encodes CDR1 LNHDA and CDR2 SQIVND (reference sequence). J lost 0 bases, V lost 9 bases, and 7 bases had no gene match. This CDR3 has 15 residues. This CDR3 reads CASSTGALSGNTIYF. The DNA for the CDR3 is TGTGCCAGCTCGACAGGGGCTCTCTCTGGAAACACCATATATTTT. Based on the CDR3 plus reference TRBV19 and TRBJ1-3, the full variable domain is DGGITQSPKYLFRKEGQNVTLSCEQNLNHDAMYWYRQDPGQGLRLIYYSQIVNDFQKGDIAEGYSVSREKKESFPLTVTSAQKNPTAFYLCASSTGALSGNTIYFGEGSWLTVV.

This clone showed up just once. The rearrangement uses TRBV29-1 and TRBJ2-1, with TRBD2 matching 8 bases. V lost 2 bases to trimming and J lost 10 bases; unmatched junction nucleotides: 10. The length of the CDR3 is 14 residues. Germline V gene data show CDR1 as SQVTM and CDR2 as ANQGSEA. CDR3 region: CSVELAGPWEEQFF. The CDR3 nucleotides read TGCAGCGTTGAACTAGCGGGTCCCTGGGAAGAGCAGTTCTTC.

CDR3 DNA: TGTGCCAGCAACTTACAGGGGGCGGGCTACAATGAGCAGTTCTTC. It translates to CASNLQGAGYNEQFF. This sequence joins TRBV27 and TRBJ2-1; 9 nucleotides match TRBD1. The CDR3 covers 15 residues. The V gene's germline CDR1 is MNHEY and CDR2 SMNVEV (reference sequence). Losses at the gene ends were 7 bases for V and 3 bases for J; bases not matched to a gene: 7.

The V gene is TRBV2, the J gene TRBJ1-5; a weak D match, TRBD1 (5 bases). The CDR3 covers 13 residues. The germline CDR1 and CDR2 sequences are SNHLY and FYNNEI. The V end lost 7 bases, the J end lost 7 bases, and 14 bases lay between the germline ends. In DNA form, the CDR3 reads TGTGCCAGCACCGGGGCGGAGGGCCAGCCCCAGCATTTT. Its translation is CASTGAEGQPQHF.

The J gene is TRBJ2-2, the V gene TRBV9, with 8 positions matching TRBD2. V lost 0 bases to trimming and J lost 4 bases; unmatched junction nucleotides: 14. The CDR3 is 19 residues long. Germline V CDR1 and CDR2: SGDLS, YYNGEE. CDR3: CASSVVSGQPGGPTGELFF. The CDR3 nucleotides are TGTGCCAGCAGCGTAGTGTCCGGACAGCCGGGGGGGCCCACCGGGGAGCTGTTTTTT.

The genes are TRBV27 and TRBJ2-7; TRBD1 matches at 8 bases. The CDR3 totals 14 residues. With V trimmed by 6 bases and J by 3 bases, 7 bases remained unmatched. Germline V gives CDR1 MNHEY, CDR2 SMNVEV (reference sequence). The CDR3: CASSQGQVFYEQYF. The CDR3 coding sequence is TGTGCCAGCAGCCAGGGACAGGTTTTCTACGAGCAGTACTTC.

This clone was counted only a few times. The chain has TRBV2 and TRBJ1-1; 8 bases are a match to TRBD1. This CDR3 has 14 amino acids. V was pared by 4 bases and J by 1 base, with 2 bases of the junction left unmatched. Germline values: CDR1 SNHLY, CDR2 FYNNEI. CDR3 in amino acids: CASSVQGGNTEAFF. In DNA form, the CDR3 reads TGTGCCAGCAGTGTACAGGGGGGGAACACTGAAGCTTTCTTT.

The J gene is TRBJ2-7, the V gene TRBV27, with D possibly being TRBD2 (6 bases). Per the germline V gene, CDR1 is MNHEY and CDR2 is SMNVEV (reference sequence). Trimming shortened V by 5 bases and J by 5 bases, and 22 bases separated the two germline ends. This CDR3 comprises 16 residues. CDR3 loop: CASSPNAVASAHEQYF. CDR3 bases: TGTGCCAGCAGTCCCAACGCCGTAGCTAGCGCGCACGAGCAGTACTTC.

V and J are TRBV10-2 and TRBJ2-2; no reliable D call. CDR3 size: 13 residues. CDR1 is WSHSY and CDR2 is SAAADI in the germline V gene. Trimming cost V 5 bases and J 0 bases, with 4 bases left between them. CDR3: CASSFANTGELFF. The CDR3 DNA sequence: TGCGCCAGCAGTTTCGCGAACACCGGGGAGCTGTTTTTT.

This clone came up once. The chain combines TRBV7-2 with TRBJ2-7; a possible D gene is TRBD2 (5 bases). CDR3 length: 13 residues. V lost 5 bases and J 7 bases, leaving 15 bases between the germline ends. Germline V CDR1 and CDR2: SGHTA, FQGNSA. This chain's CDR3 is CASSLRMGGEQYF. In DNA, the CDR3 is TGTGCCAGCAGCCTACGGATGGGCGGGGAGCAGTACTTC. The full variable domain, completed using reference TRBV7-2 and TRBJ2-7, is GAGVSQSPSNKVTEKGKDVELRCDPISGHTALYWYRQSLGQGLEFLIYFQGNSAPDKSGLPSDRFSAERTGGSVSTLTIQRTQQEDSAVYLCASSLRMGGEQYFGPGTRLTVT.

This chain uses TRBV7-9 with TRBJ2-5; 7 nucleotides agree with TRBD2. This CDR3 region has 14 residues. After removal of 0 bases from V and 5 bases from J, the junction contained 3 bases not matched to a gene. Per the germline V gene, CDR1 is SEHNR and CDR2 is FQNEAQ (reference sequence). Written as DNA, the CDR3 is TGTGCCAGCAGCTTAGCGGGAGGGACCGAGACCCAGTACTTC. Translation: CASSLAGGTETQYF.

V usage is TRBV7-8 and J usage is TRBJ2-7; D possibly corresponds to TRBD1 (5 bases). Germline V gene lookup returns CDR1 SGHVS and CDR2 FQNEAQ. This CDR3 is built from 14 residues. The V gene lost 5 bases and the J gene lost 0 bases, with 11 bases spanning the gap. This CDR3 reads CASSRGGFSYEQYF. In DNA form, the CDR3 reads TGTGCCAGCAGCAGGGGCGGCTTCTCCTACGAGCAGTACTTC.

The chain uses TRBV6-1 and TRBJ1-3; D is ambiguous. Trimming removed 2 bases from V and 0 bases from J, with 14 bases in between. CDR3 length: 17 amino acids. Per germline, CDR1 MNHNS and CDR2 SASEGT. CDR3 protein: CASSEFVTSSSGNTIYF. CDR3 nucleotide sequence: TGTGCCAGCAGTGAATTTGTCACCTCGAGCTCTGGAAACACCATATATTTT.

V usage is TRBV27 and J usage is TRBJ2-5, with 11 bases lining up with TRBD2. Gene TRBJ2-7 matches the end of the DNA better, so the J call may be wrong. CDR1 and CDR2 (germline): MNHEY, SMNVEV (reference sequence). The length of the CDR3 is 15 residues. Here the CDR3 DNA reads TGTGCCAGCAGTTCACTAGCGGGAGCCCCCTACGAGCAGTACTTC. It is translated as CASSSLAGAPYEQYF.

The chain employs TRBV11-2 and TRBJ2-3, with TRBD1 matching over 10 bases. The CDR3 loop spans 16 amino acids. V trimming: 2 bases; J trimming: 8 bases; junction bases outside the gene matches: 10. From germline, CDR1 is SGHAT and CDR2 FQNNGV. CDR3 residues: CASSLKGQGPGSTQYF. CDR3 DNA: TGTGCCAGCAGCTTAAAGGGACAGGGGCCGGGAAGTACGCAGTATTTT.